This T cell receptor (beta chain) was recovered during a study of regulatory T cells in long-lasting Graves disease. Both iRepertoire HTBI primers and Arm-PCR of CDR3 regions were used to build the TCR beta libraries. MiXCR, run by TCRdb on the multiplex PCR reads, gives a single entry per CDR3 protein. The sample contains approximately 470,000 distinct CDR3 sequences, around 21% of which appear only once. From germline, CDR1 is MNHNS and CDR2 SASEGT. The junction had 5 bases not matched to a gene; V was cut back by 3 bases and J by 2 bases. The CDR3 has 15 residues. This clonotype was seen only a few times. Time point noted: persistent/refractory GD, antithyroid drugs over 5 years with positive TRAb. The authors made the TCR library using RNA they extracted from PBMCs.

The specimen was peripheral blood mononuclear cells (PBMCs), collected when the disease was refractory, from a patient treated with antithyroid drugs. This TCR derives from a female donor with Graves disease. The chain is built from TRBV6-1 and TRBJ2-7; 9 positions match TRBD1. CDR3 region: CASSDRTGATYEQYF. Written as DNA, the CDR3 is TGTGCCAGCAGTGACCGGACAGGGGCCACCTACGAGCAGTACTTC.